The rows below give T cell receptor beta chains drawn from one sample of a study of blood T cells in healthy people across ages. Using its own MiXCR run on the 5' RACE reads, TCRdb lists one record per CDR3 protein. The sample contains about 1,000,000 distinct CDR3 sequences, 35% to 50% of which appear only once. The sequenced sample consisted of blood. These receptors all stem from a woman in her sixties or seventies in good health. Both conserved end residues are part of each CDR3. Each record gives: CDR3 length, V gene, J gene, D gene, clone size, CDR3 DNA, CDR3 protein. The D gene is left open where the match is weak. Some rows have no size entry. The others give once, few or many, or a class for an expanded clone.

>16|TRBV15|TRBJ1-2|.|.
TGTGCCACCAGCAGAGGGGGGACCGCGGACCTCTATGGCTACACCTTC
CATSRGGTADLYGYTF
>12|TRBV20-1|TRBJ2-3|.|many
TGCAGTGCTCTCCCCGGCGGGGATACGCAGTATTTT
CSALPGGDTQYF
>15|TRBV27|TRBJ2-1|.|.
TGTGCCAGCAGTTCCGTGGGATCCCCACTCTACGAGCAGTTCTTC
CASSSVGSPLYEQFF
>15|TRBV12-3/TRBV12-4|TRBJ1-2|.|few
TGTGCCAGCAGTTTAGTCGTCGGAAGCCTCTATGGCTACACCTTC
CASSLVVGSLYGYTF
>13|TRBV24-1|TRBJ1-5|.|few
TGTGCCACCTCCGGGCAGCGCAATCAGCCCCAGCATTTT
CATSGQRNQPQHF
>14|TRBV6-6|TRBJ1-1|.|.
TGTGCCAGCAGCCCCGACATCGTCGGACGTGAAGCTTTCTTT
CASSPDIVGREAFF
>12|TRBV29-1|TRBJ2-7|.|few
TGCAGCGCGCGGACTAACCTCTACGAGCAGTACTTC
CSARTNLYEQYF
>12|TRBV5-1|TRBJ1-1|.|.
TGCGCCAGCAGGGAAAAGAACACTGAAGCTTTCTTT
CASREKNTEAFF
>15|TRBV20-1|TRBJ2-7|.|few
TGCAGTGCGTTCGGGGGACGCACGGGTTTCTACGAGCAGTACTTC
CSAFGGRTGFYEQYF
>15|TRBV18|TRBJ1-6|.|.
TGTGCCAGCTCACCGGTGGGACAAGATAATTCACCCCTCCACTTT
CASSPVGQDNSPLHF
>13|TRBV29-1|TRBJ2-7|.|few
TGCAGCGTTGAGTTGGGGGTAGCCTACGAGCAGTACTTC
CSVELGVAYEQYF
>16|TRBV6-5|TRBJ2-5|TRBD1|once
TGTGCCAGCAGTCAAAGGGACAGGGGGCGTGGAGAGACCCAGTACTTC
CASSQRDRGRGETQYF
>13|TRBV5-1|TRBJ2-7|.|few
TGCGCCAGCAGCAAGACGGGGGCCTACGAGCAGTACTTC
CASSKTGAYEQYF
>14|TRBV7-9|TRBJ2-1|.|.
TGTGCCAGCAGCGCGGACTACGCAAACAATGAGCAGTTCTTC
CASSADYANNEQFF
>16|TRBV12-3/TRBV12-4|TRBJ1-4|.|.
TGTGCCAGCAGTCTTACCCCGGGCCCAACTAATGAAAAACTGTTTTTT
CASSLTPGPTNEKLFF
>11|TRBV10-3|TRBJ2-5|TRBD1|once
TGTGCCAGCGACAGGGGAAATGAGCAGTACTTC
CASDRGNEQYF
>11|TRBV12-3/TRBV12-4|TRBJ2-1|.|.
TGTGCCAGCAGTGAAGTGAATGGGCAGTTCTTC
CASSEVNGQFF
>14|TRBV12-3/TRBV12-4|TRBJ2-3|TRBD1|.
TGTGCCAGCAGTCAAGGGGGCGCGGTACATACGCAGTATTTT
CASSQGGAVHTQYF
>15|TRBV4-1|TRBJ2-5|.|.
TGCGCCAGCAGCGCCCGGGACTGGAGGGAAGAGACCCAGTACTTC
CASSARDWREETQYF
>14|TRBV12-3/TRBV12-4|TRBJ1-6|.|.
TGTGCCAGCAGTTTATGGGCAGGGAATTCACCCCTCCACTTT
CASSLWAGNSPLHF
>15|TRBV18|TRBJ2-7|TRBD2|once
TGTGCCAGCTCAACTTCTAGCGGAAGGTCCTACGAGCAGTACTTC
CASSTSSGRSYEQYF
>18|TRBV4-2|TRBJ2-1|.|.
TGTGCCAGCAGCCAAGATAATAGCGGAGTGAGCTCCTACAATGAGCAGTTCTTC
CASSQDNSGVSSYNEQFF
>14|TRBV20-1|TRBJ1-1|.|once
TGCAGTGCTAGAGATGGGGGAACAGGAGTGGAAGCTTTCTTT
CSARDGGTGVEAFF
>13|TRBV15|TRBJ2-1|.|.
TGTGCCACCGGGGGCGGCGGGGGTAATGAGCAGTTCTTC
CATGGGGGNEQFF
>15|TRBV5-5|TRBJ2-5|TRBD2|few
TGTGCCAGCAGCTTGGAGGCGGGAGTGTCAGAGACCCAGTACTTC
CASSLEAGVSETQYF
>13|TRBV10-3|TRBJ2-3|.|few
TGTGCCATCAGTTTGATTCGCACAGATACGCAGTATTTT
CAISLIRTDTQYF
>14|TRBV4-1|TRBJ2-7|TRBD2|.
TGCGCCAGCAGCCCGACCGGGGGGGCTAGGGAGCAGTACTTC
CASSPTGGAREQYF
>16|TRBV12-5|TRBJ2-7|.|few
TGTGCTAGTGGTTTGGCCCCGGGTCCAAGGGGCTACGAGCAGTACTTC
CASGLAPGPRGYEQYF
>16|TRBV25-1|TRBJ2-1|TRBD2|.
TGTGCCAGCAGTAACACCGGGACTAGCGGGAAGCATGAGCAGTTCTTC
CASSNTGTSGKHEQFF
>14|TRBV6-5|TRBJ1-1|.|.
TGTGCCAGCAGTTACTCGAGAGATGGGACTGAAGCTTTCTTT
CASSYSRDGTEAFF